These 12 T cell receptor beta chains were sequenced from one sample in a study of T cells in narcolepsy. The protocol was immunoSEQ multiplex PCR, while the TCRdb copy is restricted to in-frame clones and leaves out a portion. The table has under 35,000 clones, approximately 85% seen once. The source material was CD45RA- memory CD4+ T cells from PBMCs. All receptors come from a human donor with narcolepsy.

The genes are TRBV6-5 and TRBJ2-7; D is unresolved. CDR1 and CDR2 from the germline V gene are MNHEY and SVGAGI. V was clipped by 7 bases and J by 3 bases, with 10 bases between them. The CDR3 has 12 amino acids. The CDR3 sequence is CASTMIIYEQYF. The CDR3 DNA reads TGTGCCAGCACCATGATTATCTACGAGCAGTACTTC.

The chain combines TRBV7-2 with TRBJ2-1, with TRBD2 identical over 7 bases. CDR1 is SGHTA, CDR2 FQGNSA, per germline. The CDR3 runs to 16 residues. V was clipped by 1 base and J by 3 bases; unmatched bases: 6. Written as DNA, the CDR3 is TGTGCCAGCAGCTTAGTTACTAGCGCCATCTACAATGAGCAGTTCTTC. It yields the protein CASSLVTSAIYNEQFF. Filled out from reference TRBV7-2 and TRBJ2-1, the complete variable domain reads GAGVSQSPSNKVTEKGKDVELRCDPISGHTALYWYRQSLGQGLEFLIYFQGNSAPDKSGLPSDRFSAERTGGSVSTLTIQRTQQEDSAVYLCASSLVTSAIYNEQFFGPGTRLTVL.

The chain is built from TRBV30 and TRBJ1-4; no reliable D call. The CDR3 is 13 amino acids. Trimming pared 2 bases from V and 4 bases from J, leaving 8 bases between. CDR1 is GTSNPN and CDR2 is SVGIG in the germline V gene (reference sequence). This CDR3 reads CAWSSNSNEKLFF. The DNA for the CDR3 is TGTGCCTGGAGTTCGAACAGTAATGAAAAACTGTTTTTT.

As DNA, the CDR3 is TGTGCCAGCAGTTCTCTGGGGGCGGACACCTACAATGAGCAGTTCTTC. Translating it yields CASSSLGADTYNEQFF. The chain couples TRBV28 to TRBJ2-1, with D possibly being TRBD1 (6 bases). Per germline, CDR1 MDHEN and CDR2 SYDVKM. The CDR3 extends over 16 amino acids. The V end was cut by 4 bases, the J end by 2 bases, with 15 bases between.

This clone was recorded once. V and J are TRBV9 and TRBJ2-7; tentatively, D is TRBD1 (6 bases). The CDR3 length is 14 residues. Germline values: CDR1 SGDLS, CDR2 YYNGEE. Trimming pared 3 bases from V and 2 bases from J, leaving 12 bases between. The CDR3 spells CASSERQETYEQYF. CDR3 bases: TGTGCCAGCAGCGAAAGACAGGAAACCTACGAGCAGTACTTC. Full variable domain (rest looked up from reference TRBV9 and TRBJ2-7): DSGVTQTPKHLITATGQRVTLRCSPRSGDLSVYWYQQSLDQGLQFLIQYYNGEERAKGNILERFSAQQFPDLHSELNLSSLELGDSALYFCASSERQETYEQYFGPGTRLTVT.

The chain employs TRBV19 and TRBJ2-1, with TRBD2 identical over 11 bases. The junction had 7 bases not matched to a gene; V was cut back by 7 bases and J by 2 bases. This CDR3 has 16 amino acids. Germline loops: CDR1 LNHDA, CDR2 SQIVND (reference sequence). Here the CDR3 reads CASTYGTSGAYNEQFF. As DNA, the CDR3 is TGTGCCAGTACTTATGGGACTAGCGGAGCCTACAATGAGCAGTTCTTC.

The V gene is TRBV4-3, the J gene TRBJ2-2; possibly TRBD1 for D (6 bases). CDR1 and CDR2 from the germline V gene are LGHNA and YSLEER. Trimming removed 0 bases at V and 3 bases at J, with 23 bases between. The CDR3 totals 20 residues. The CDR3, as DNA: TGCGCCAGCAGCCAAGATTTTGGGGGCCGGGGCTTGGTCTACACCGGGGAGCTGTTTTTT. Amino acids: CASSQDFGGRGLVYTGELFF.

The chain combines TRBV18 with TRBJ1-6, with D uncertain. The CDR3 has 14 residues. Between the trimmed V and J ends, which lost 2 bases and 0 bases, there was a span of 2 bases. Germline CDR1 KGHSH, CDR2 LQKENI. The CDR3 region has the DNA TGTGCCAGCTCACCAGGCTCCTATAATTCACCCCTCCACTTT. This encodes CASSPGSYNSPLHF.

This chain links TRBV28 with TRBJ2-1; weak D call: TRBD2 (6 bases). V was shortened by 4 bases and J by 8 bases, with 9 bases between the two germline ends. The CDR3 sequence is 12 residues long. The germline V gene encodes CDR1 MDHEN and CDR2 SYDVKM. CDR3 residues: CASSSGVHEQFF. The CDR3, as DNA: TGTGCCAGCAGTTCGGGAGTTCATGAGCAGTTCTTC. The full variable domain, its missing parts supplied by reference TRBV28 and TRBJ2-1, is DVKVTQSSRYLVKRTGEKVFLECVQDMDHENMFWYRQDPGLGLRLIYFSYDVKMKEKGDIPEGYSVSREKKERFSLILESASTNQTSMYLCASSSGVHEQFFGPGTRLTVL.

The CDR3 is CASSEGVRGTDTQYF. The CDR3 nucleotides read TGTGCCAGCAGTGAGGGGGTCCGCGGCACAGATACGCAGTATTTT. The V call is TRBV6-4, the J call TRBJ2-3; either TRBD1 or TRBD2 may supply D (5 bases each). CDR1 is MRHNA and CDR2 is SNTAGT in the germline V gene. This CDR3 comprises 15 residues. The germline V and J ends were trimmed by 3 bases and 1 base, with 11 bases remaining between them.

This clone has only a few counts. CDR3 coding DNA: TGTGCCAGCAGTCGCCGGGGGGGGGCAGACCCCAGTGGCTACACCTTC. Its translation is CASSRRGGADPSGYTF. J is TRBJ1-2 and V is TRBV5-4; maybe TRBD1 (6 bases). The V end lost 5 bases, the J end lost 7 bases, and 24 bases lay between the germline ends. CDR1 and CDR2 from the germline V gene are SGHNT and YYREEE (reference sequence). The CDR3 is 16 amino acids.

Here the CDR3 reads CASSWTSGRGETQYF. The CDR3 nucleotides are TGTGCCAGCAGTTGGACTAGCGGGAGAGGGGAGACCCAGTACTTC. The rearrangement joins TRBV2 to TRBJ2-5, with 13 positions matching TRBD2. CDR1 and CDR2 from the germline V gene are SNHLY and FYNNEI. The CDR3 runs to 15 residues. The junction had 5 bases not matched to a gene; V was cut back by 5 bases and J by 5 bases.